This T cell receptor beta chain came from a study of blood T cell repertoires in COVID-19. The overall study: Acute-phase and convalescent COVID-19 samples originated in the United States, Italy and Spain.

A note on this clone: Within the sample, other DNA sequences also encode this same CDR3.

Trimming removed 1 base at V and 3 bases at J, with 7 bases between. The germline V gene encodes CDR1 SGHRS and CDR2 YFSETQ. This CDR3 spans 13 amino acids. The assay was immunoSEQ multiplex PCR, and TCRdb's table has in-frame clones only and misses some. The sample lists some 320,000 clones; 90% were seen once. The clonotype comes from a man in his sixties who had recovered from COVID-19. Sequencing was carried out using PBMCs or T cells enriched from blood (not recorded which). The chain joins TRBV5-1 to TRBJ2-5; D is possibly TRBD1 (5 bases). The CDR3 nucleotides are TGCGCCAGCAGCTTGCAGGGCGAAGAGACCCAGTACTTC. It encodes CASSLQGEETQYF. Based on the CDR3 plus reference TRBV5-1 and TRBJ2-5, the full variable domain is KAGVTQTPRYLIKTRGQQVTLSCSPISGHRSVSWYQQTPGQGLQFLFEYFSETQRNKGNFPGRFSGRQFSNSRSEMNVSTLELGDSALYLCASSLQGEETQYFGPGTRLLVL.